The sequence of this T cell receptor (beta chain) was determined in a study of human T cells and chemical hapten exposure. Via MiXCR, TCRdb re-called the RACE reads, giving one row per CDR3 protein. The sample shows around 160,000 distinct CDR3 sequences, 14% of them seen only once. The time point was: patch test 1, 2 weeks after DPC sensitization. This sample's treatment: therapeutic diphenylcyclopropenone sensitization with weekly scalp DPC. Points on this clonotype: Its antigen is undetermined.

Trimming shortened V by 0 bases and J by 8 bases, and 14 bases separated the two germline ends. Germline-derived CDR1 and CDR2 are MNHEY and SMNVEV (reference sequence). This CDR3 comprises 15 residues. Findings and limits, study-wide: TCRs at a frequency above 1 in 1000 stayed unchanged with DPC sensitization.

The sequencing used whole blood, collected in connection with sensitization to the hapten diphenylcyclopropenone (DPC). This TCR was sampled from a woman in her 30s with alopecia areata. Some clones in this sample may be carry-over from other donors' samples. The chain combines TRBV27 with TRBJ2-1; D perhaps matches TRBD1 (6 bases). CDR3 coding DNA: TGTGCCAGCAGTTTATCACGCTTGGGGGCTTATGAGCAGTTCTTC. This encodes CASSLSRLGAYEQFF.